These 4 T cell receptor beta chains came from one sample sequenced in a study of graft-versus-host responses after intestinal transplantation. TCRdb's table, derived via immunoSEQ multiplex PCR, lists solely in-frame clones and lacks some. The sample comprises 30,000 to 45,000 clones, less than 90% of which are singletons, and about 3.7% rests with the top ten. Here the sequenced sample was PBMCs, taken roughly 34 months after transplant. These receptors all stem from a human patient who received an intestinal transplant, so some T cells may come from the graft donor.

V is TRBV7-9 and J is TRBJ2-3, with 8 bases aligning to TRBD1. V trimming: 1 base; J trimming: 3 bases; junction bases outside the gene matches: 3. The V gene's germline CDR1 is SEHNR and CDR2 FQNEAQ (reference sequence). The length of the CDR3 is 15 residues. In DNA form, the CDR3 reads TGTGCCAGCAGCTTAGGCAGGGGGCGGACAGATACGCAGTATTTT. Translating it yields CASSLGRGRTDTQYF.

This clone was counted only a few times. This chain uses TRBV5-1 with TRBJ2-3, with TRBD1 as a possible D gene (6 bases). CDR3 length equals 16 residues. The V gene's germline CDR1 is SGHRS and CDR2 YFSETQ. V lost 0 bases and J lost 2, with 13 bases in between. The CDR3 loop is CASSLAGRGPTDTQYF. The CDR3 DNA reads as TGCGCCAGCAGCTTGGCCGGCAGGGGCCCCACAGATACGCAGTATTTT.

V and J are TRBV4-2 and TRBJ2-7, with 8 nucleotides matching TRBD2. The J segment lost 0 bases and the V segment lost 0 bases, leaving 4 bases of the junction unmatched. The CDR3 totals 16 residues. Germline loops: CDR1 LGHNA, CDR2 YNFKEQ. For the CDR3, the DNA is TGTGCCAGCAGCCAAGATATAGCGGGGAGCTCCTACGAGCAGTACTTC. It encodes CASSQDIAGSSYEQYF.

This chain connects TRBV10-3 to TRBJ1-6; 8 bases are shared with TRBD1. CDR3 size: 13 residues. V shed 5 bases, J shed 7 bases, and the junction held 1 base outside the gene matches. The germline CDR1 and CDR2 sequences are ENHRY and SYGVKD. The CDR3 nucleotides are TGTGCCATCAGTACAGGGGGGAATTCACCCCTCCACTTT. It is translated as CAISTGGNSPLHF.